These T cell receptor beta chains were read from a single sample in a study of cytomegalovirus exposure and HLA in healthy donors. Libraries were prepared by immunoSEQ multiplex PCR; TCRdb keeps only in-frame clonotypes and omits some of them. The sample records about 180,000 clones, 82% being singletons. The material sequenced was PBMCs. Source of these receptors: a man aged 35 to 55 in good health and CMV-seronegative. CDR3s include the opening cysteine and the closing phenylalanine or tryptophan.

v_call cdr3_aa
TRBV7-8 CASSLQQGGNTGELFF
TRBV5-6 CASSFGRTGPLEQYF
TRBV4-1 CASSQEVSASGGVTGTQYF
TRBV7-2 CASSPQGTSGGRSDTQYF
TRBV30 CAWSRTVQEPQHF
TRBV28 CASSQEGVPPYEQYF
TRBV5-1 CASSLVTSGTGELFF
TRBV28 CASSVSGTGGFGYTF
TRBV19 CASSARLAGPDTQYF
TRBV28 CASSFQTRTLSYEQYF
TRBV30 CAWSLQWTGNGYTF
TRBV28 CASSSLAGSWNYF
TRBV7-8 CASSPGHPSYEQYF
TRBV5-4 CASSLPGQGMDSDAFF
TRBV6-4 CASSVPTESINQPQHF
TRBV25-1 CASSDQGYEQYF
TRBV11-3 CASSPGGFGEKLFF
TRBV30 CAWSVARLFYEQYF
TRBV28 CASRRTVSTDTQYF
TRBV18 CASSPLPLTGSSTDTQYF
TRBV7-9 CASSFIGRGVTEAFF
TRBV27 CASRQGGRMDEQYF
TRBV29-1 CSVPNPGDNEQFF
TRBV6-5 CASSQSGGDYEQYF
TRBV7-6 CASSRQGSDYEQYF
TRBV5-1 CASSHRANTGELFF
TRBV9 CASSGLAETQYF
TRBV7-2 CASSLDNYEQYF
TRBV28 CASSRLASSYEQYF
TRBV6-5 CASSYGDRDTGELFF
TRBV28 CASSPGGGYLKEQFF
TRBV5-1 CASSLYRLVREGSYNEQFF
TRBV29-1 CSVVKGASGYTF
TRBV2 CASSDRGYYDNQPQHF
TRBV28 CASRVGGRETQYF
TRBV29-1 CSAMGQGGYEQYF
TRBV9 CASSVAQNYGYTF
TRBV21-1 CASSSRTGGNGYTF
TRBV6-5 CASSLSVGGRANEQFF
TRBV7-9 CASSETGGTSGYTF
TRBV7-2 CASSRLAGAIVEQYF
TRBV27 CASSLGLAGKETQYF
TRBV25-1 CASSGQFGEGYTF
TRBV27 CASSLQRTGFQAKNIQYF
TRBV23-1 CASSQKGMDKNIQYF
TRBV6-1 CASRGGEVYNSPLHF